A single sample gave rise to the 6 T cell receptor beta chains below, sequenced in a study of cytomegalovirus exposure and HLA in healthy donors. A multiplex PCR was run with 60 Vbeta primers and 13 Jbeta primers. TCRdb's copy holds only in-frame clones and misses some; the assay was immunoSEQ multiplex PCR. Of about 190,000 clones in the sample, roughly 76% are singletons; the top ten hold roughly 2.1%. The material sequenced was PBMCs. These receptors all stem from a woman in her 30s in good health and CMV-seropositive.

In its sample, this clone was seen once. The junction shows a germline mismatch at one end, possibly a read error. The gene calls are TRBV7-7 and TRBJ2-2, with TRBD2 matching 8 bases. This CDR3 spans 17 amino acids. The germline CDR1 and CDR2 sequences are SSHAT and FNYEAQ (reference sequence). The CDR3 protein is CASSLDPGLGGTGELFF. The CDR3 DNA reads TGTGCTAGCAGCTTAGATCCGGGACTAGGAGGGACCGGGGAGCTGTTTTTT. Using reference TRBV7-7 and TRBJ2-2 for the parts outside the CDR3, the full variable domain is GAGVSQSPRYKVTKRGQDVTLRCDPISSHATLYWYQQALGQGPEFLTYFNYEAQPDKSGLPSDRFSAERPEGSISTLTIQRTEQRDSAMYRCASSLDPGLGGTGELFFGEGSRLTVL.

This chain uses TRBV10-3 with TRBJ1-3, with TRBD1 identical over 9 bases. The V gene's germline CDR1 is ENHRY and CDR2 SYGVKD. The CDR3 sequence is 15 residues long. The J segment lost 3 bases and the V segment lost 2 bases, leaving 2 bases of the junction unmatched. The CDR3 sequence: CAISEGTGFGNTIYF. In nucleotides, the CDR3 is TGTGCCATCAGTGAGGGGACAGGGTTTGGAAACACCATATATTTT.

This chain uses TRBV4-3 with TRBJ1-4, with TRBD1 as a possible D gene (6 bases). Germline V CDR1 and CDR2: LGHNA, YSLEER. V was clipped by 0 bases and J by 8 bases, with 22 bases between them. CDR3 length equals 18 residues. The CDR3 here is CASSQDRSGGRGYEKLFF. The CDR3 nucleotides read TGCGCCAGCAGCCAAGATCGGTCGGGGGGCAGGGGATACGAAAAACTGTTTTTT.

The chain links TRBV27 to TRBJ2-2; a possible D gene is TRBD1 (6 bases). Looked up from germline, CDR1 is MNHEY and CDR2 is SMNVEV (reference sequence). CDR3 length: 16 residues. The ends were cut back, 6 bases at V and 3 bases at J, with 17 bases in the middle. CDR3 DNA sequence: TGTGCCAGCAGCTCGGACCCACAGGGTGACACCGGGGAGCTGTTTTTT. This sequence encodes CASSSDPQGDTGELFF.

The chain employs TRBV30 and TRBJ1-1, with D possibly being TRBD1 (6 bases). The V end lost 0 bases, the J end lost 1 base, and 21 bases lay between the germline ends. The CDR3 length is 18 residues. The germline CDR1 and CDR2 sequences are GTSNPN and SVGIG (reference sequence). CDR3 in DNA: TGTGCCTGGAGTGTACGGGTAGGGGGGGTAAAAGGGAACACTGAAGCTTTCTTT. Translation: CAWSVRVGGVKGNTEAFF.

This chain uses TRBV28 with TRBJ2-1; TRBD2 aligns across 9 bases. CDR3 length: 16 amino acids. The V segment lost 6 bases and the J segment 6 bases; nucleotides outside the gene matches: 12. Germline CDR1 reads MDHEN; CDR2 reads SYDVKM. Here the CDR3 reads CASRGRGGDGSNEQFF. In DNA form, the CDR3 reads TGTGCCAGCAGGGGCCGCGGGGGGGACGGGAGCAATGAGCAGTTCTTC.